This T cell receptor (beta chain) was identified during a study of blood T cell repertoires in COVID-19. Libraries were prepared by immunoSEQ multiplex PCR; TCRdb keeps only in-frame clonotypes and omits some of them. Of 350,000 to 450,000 clones listed, around nine tenths are singletons. Germline CDR1 SGHNT, CDR2 YYREEE (reference sequence). With V trimmed by 5 bases and J by 0 bases, 13 bases remained unmatched. The CDR3 is 20 residues long. The origin of this receptor is a woman between 18 and 29 years old who had been exposed to COVID-19. Sequenced input: PBMCs or T cells enriched from blood (not recorded which). V gene TRBV5-4 combines with J gene TRBJ2-3; 15 bases line up with TRBD2. This CDR3 reads CASSGKGLAGGLRSTDTQYF. As DNA, the CDR3 is TGTGCCAGCAGTGGCAAGGGACTAGCGGGGGGCCTTCGGAGCACAGATACGCAGTATTTT.